The following is a T cell receptor beta chain sequence with its context. What it binds is not known. Authors of the study amplified TCR beta CDR3 regions from RNA transcripts. RT-PCR in the first round (using the HTBI primer set) targeted the TCR CDR3. A single record per CDR3 protein comes from TCRdb applying MiXCR to the multiplex PCR reads. The data show 470,000 or so distinct CDR3 sequences, with less than 25% seen just once and roughly 29% held by the top ten. Disease duration under 2 months; hyperthyroidism patients were aged 18 to 65. This sample was taken from a study of T cells in Graves' hyperthyroidism and ophthalmopathy. The CDR3 has 15 amino acids. With 3 bases clipped from V and 5 bases from J, the junction kept 6 bases outside the gene matches. General study points: Ophthalmopathy was identified by the model a median around 5.9 months ahead of onset.

This receptor was taken from a man younger than 35 with Graves' hyperthyroidism. The sample was blood. V and J are TRBV12-3 or TRBV12-4 and TRBJ1-2, with 10 bases matching TRBD1. This CDR3 is CASSFSAGQGYGYTF. The CDR3 nucleotides read TGTGCCAGCAGTTTCTCCGCGGGACAGGGGTATGGCTACACCTTC.